The 13 T cell receptor beta chains listed next were all sequenced from one sample in a study of beta chain features in type 1 diabetes. Study-level findings and limits: People with Type 1 diabetes carried modestly yet significantly shorter TCRB CDR3s in all four CD4+ subsets.

The antigens of these receptors remain unknown. Reverse transcription of all isolated RNA meant that expressed TCRB transcripts were sequenced. Clones were read by immunoSEQ multiplex PCR, and TCRdb kept only the in-frame ones, dropping some. This sample has approximately 250,000 clones, with about 24% found just once. The sequencing sample was made of naive CD4+ T cells from blood. Receptors were obtained from a woman aged 25-40 years with type 1 diabetes.

The rearrangement uses TRBV30 and TRBJ1-1; D gene unclear. Germline values: CDR1 GTSNPN, CDR2 SVGIG (reference sequence). Trimming removed 1 base from V and 4 bases from J, with 10 bases in between. The CDR3 sequence is 13 residues long. DNA for the CDR3: TGTGCCTGGAGTGCCAGGTTGGGCACTGAAGCTTTCTTT. This translates into CAWSARLGTEAFF.

This clone turned up a few times. The genes are TRBV28 and TRBJ2-4; 9 bases are shared with TRBD1. V lost 6 bases to trimming and J lost 7 bases; unmatched junction nucleotides: 10. Per the germline V gene, CDR1 is MDHEN and CDR2 is SYDVKM. This CDR3 contains 15 residues. The CDR3 reads CASSPRGTGPNIQYF. The CDR3 coding sequence is TGTGCCAGCAGCCCCAGGGGGACAGGGCCCAACATTCAGTACTTC.

The chain is built from TRBV18 and TRBJ2-7; possibly TRBD2 for D (6 bases). Germline V gene sequence: CDR1 KGHSH, CDR2 LQKENI. V was pared by 6 bases and J by 2 bases, with 11 bases between. The CDR3 is 13 residues long. The CDR3 DNA reads as TGTGCCAGCTCGCGGGATTCGACCTACGAGCAGTACTTC. Amino acid sequence: CASSRDSTYEQYF.

The chain joins TRBV5-6 to TRBJ2-5; D remains ambiguous. CDR1 SGHDT and CDR2 YYEEEE come from the germline V gene. There are 11 residues in the CDR3. The ends were cut back, 5 bases at V and 5 bases at J, with 7 bases in the middle. The CDR3 DNA reads as TGTGCCAGCAGTTCCGGGGAGACCCAGTACTTC. This sequence encodes CASSSGETQYF.

The CDR3 is CASSEYGQGYGYTF. Here the CDR3 DNA reads TGTGCCAGCAGTGAATATGGACAGGGGTATGGCTACACCTTC. The V and J genes are TRBV25-1 and TRBJ1-2; TRBD1 agrees at 9 bases. Germline CDR1 and CDR2: MGHDK and SYGVNS. V lost 0 bases, J lost 5 bases, and 1 base stayed unmatched. There are 14 residues in the CDR3.

The CDR3 coding sequence is TGCAGCGTAAGGACTAGCGTAAGCTCCTACAATGAGCAGTTCTTC. It codes for CSVRTSVSSYNEQFF. V gene TRBV29-1 combines with J gene TRBJ2-1, with 9 nucleotides matching TRBD2. V shed 6 bases, J shed 0 bases, and the junction held 6 bases outside the gene matches. In germline, CDR1 is SQVTM, CDR2 ANQGSEA. The CDR3 is 15 amino acids.

J is TRBJ1-5 and V is TRBV4-1, with 7 bases identical to TRBD1. The CDR3 runs 14 residues. V dropped 5 bases and J dropped 1; count of bases not matched to a gene: 2. Germline lookup yields CDR1 MGHRA and CDR2 YSYEKL. The CDR3, as DNA: TGCGCCAGCAGCGCAGGGGGAAGCAATCAGCCCCAGCATTTT. Its protein is CASSAGGSNQPQHF.

V usage is TRBV5-6 and J usage is TRBJ2-4; perhaps TRBD1 as D (6 bases). CDR1 and CDR2 (germline): SGHDT, YYEEEE. V was pared by 1 base and J by 3 bases, with 11 bases between. The CDR3 covers 15 residues. CDR3 protein: CASSLTGSVKNIQYF. DNA of the CDR3: TGTGCCAGCAGCTTGACAGGGTCGGTCAAAAACATTCAGTACTTC.

The chain carries TRBV9 and TRBJ1-1; D uncertain. Trimming took off 1 base at V and 3 bases at J, with 7 bases between the two ends. The length of the CDR3 is 13 residues. Germline V gives CDR1 SGDLS, CDR2 YYNGEE. CDR3: CASSVHGDTEAFF. CDR3 DNA sequence: TGTGCCAGCAGCGTACATGGAGACACTGAAGCTTTCTTT.

In this sample, this clone turned up a few times. The chain joins TRBV29-1 to TRBJ2-3, with D maybe TRBD1 (6 bases). From germline, CDR1 is SQVTM and CDR2 ANQGSEA. Trimming cost V 7 bases and J 3 bases, with 20 bases left between them. The length of the CDR3 is 15 residues. The CDR3 nucleotides read TGCAGCGCAAAAGACAGGATGTGGGGAACAGATACGCAGTATTTT. Amino acids: CSAKDRMWGTDTQYF.

The chain carries TRBV7-3 and TRBJ2-7; 12 nucleotides align to TRBD2. V was pared by 3 bases and J by 6 bases, with 3 bases of the junction left unmatched. CDR1 and CDR2 (germline): SGHTA, FQGTGA. The length of the CDR3 is 14 residues. This CDR3 is CASSFSGLAGEQYF. In DNA, the CDR3 is TGTGCCAGCAGCTTTTCGGGACTAGCGGGCGAGCAGTACTTC.

This chain connects TRBV4-1 to TRBJ2-2, with TRBD1 matching 11 bases. This CDR3 comprises 16 residues. CDR1 and CDR2 (germline): MGHRA, YSYEKL. The V gene end was trimmed by 3 bases and the J gene end by 6 bases; junction bases not matched to a gene: 6. CDR3 DNA: TGCGCCAGCAGCCACCGAGGACAGGGGGCTTCCGGGGAGCTGTTTTTT. This sequence encodes CASSHRGQGASGELFF.

To note about this clone: The same CDR3 arises from other DNA sequences in this sample as well. The gene calls are TRBV18 and TRBJ1-5; 7 bases map to TRBD1. Losses at the gene ends were 3 bases for V and 4 bases for J; bases not matched to a gene: 3. The CDR3 is 14 amino acids. Looked up from germline, CDR1 is KGHSH and CDR2 is LQKENI. The CDR3 DNA reads TGTGCCAGCTCACCCGGACAGGATAATCAGCCCCAGCATTTT. Its protein product is CASSPGQDNQPQHF.